One and the same sample provided the 26 T cell receptor beta chains below, sequenced in a study of a mutant IDH1 vaccine in newly diagnosed glioma. Only in-frame clones appear in the TCRdb table, and some are missing; sequencing was by immunoSEQ multiplex PCR. The sample shows 23,000 or so clones, approximately 89% of them seen only once. Time point: baseline, week 1 (first vaccination visit). Specified treatment: pre-vaccination baseline after standard-of-care therapy. The sequencing here drew on PBMCs, taken from a glioma patient treated with radiotherapy, temozolomide or both. These receptors were obtained from a man aged 25-45 years with glioma.

By sample fraction, this clone is large (0.1 to 1%). The gene calls are TRBV2 and TRBJ2-7; a weak D match, TRBD2 (5 bases). Germline CDR1 is SNHLY and CDR2 is FYNNEI. The CDR3 extends over 15 amino acids. The V and J ends lost 0 bases and 3 bases respectively, with 12 bases between them. DNA for the CDR3: TGTGCCAGCAGTGAAGCGGCGGGTTCCTTCTACGAGCAGTACTTC. Translating it yields CASSEAAGSFYEQYF.

The V gene is TRBV9, the J gene TRBJ2-1; D is unclear. The CDR3 sequence is 14 residues long. Trimming left V 4 bases short and J 7 bases short, with 15 bases between. The germline gives CDR1 SGDLS, CDR2 YYNGEE. In DNA, the CDR3 is TGTGCCAGCAGCCACCGGCCCTATGGGAATGAGCAGTTCTTC. Translation: CASSHRPYGNEQFF.

The chain recombines TRBV4-2 with TRBJ2-7; 11 nucleotides match TRBD2. V lost 2 bases, J lost 2 bases, and 11 bases stayed unmatched. CDR1 is LGHNA, CDR2 YNFKEQ, per germline. The CDR3 runs to 18 residues. CDR3 DNA: TGTGCCAGCAGCCAACTAGCCCAGACTAGCGGGGTCGCCTACGAGCAGTACTTC. This encodes CASSQLAQTSGVAYEQYF.

The rearrangement uses TRBV5-1 and TRBJ1-2; D unclear. This CDR3 is built from 14 residues. Trimming took 1 base from V and 4 from J, leaving 11 bases between them. CDR1 SGHRS and CDR2 YFSETQ come from the germline V gene. For the CDR3, the DNA is TGCGCCAGCAGCTTGAACCGCGACGTCTATGGCTACACCTTC. It translates to CASSLNRDVYGYTF.

The chain joins TRBV9 to TRBJ1-2; D gene unclear. Trimming pared 4 bases from V and 1 base from J, leaving 5 bases between. The CDR3 extends over 12 amino acids. Germline V lookup: CDR1 SGDLS, CDR2 YYNGEE. The CDR3 region has the DNA TGTGCCAGCAGCCCAGTTAACTATGGCTACACCTTC. It encodes CASSPVNYGYTF.

The chain has TRBV5-5 and TRBJ2-7; D ambiguous. V lost 4 bases and J lost 5, with 28 bases in between. The CDR3 loop spans 18 amino acids. The germline gives CDR1 SGHKS, CDR2 YYEKEE (reference sequence). The CDR3 sequence: CASSRDKAAQPVRHEQYF. The CDR3 nucleotides read TGTGCCAGCAGCCGAGACAAGGCCGCCCAGCCCGTTAGGCACGAGCAGTACTTC.

In nucleotides, the CDR3 is TGTGCCAGCTCTCCGGGACAGGGGCCCTACGAGCAGTACTTC. Its protein is CASSPGQGPYEQYF. The rearrangement uses TRBV18 and TRBJ2-7; 10 nucleotides line up with TRBD1. CDR3 length: 14 amino acids. Looked up from germline, CDR1 is KGHSH and CDR2 is LQKENI. With V trimmed by 6 bases and J by 2 bases, 4 bases remained unmatched.

The chain links TRBV11-3 to TRBJ1-3, with D perhaps TRBD1 (5 bases). Trimming cost V 1 base and J 2 bases, with 6 bases left between them. Per germline, CDR1 SGHNT and CDR2 YENEEA. This CDR3 is 14 amino acids long. The CDR3 region is CASSLAGTGNTIYF. In nucleotides, the CDR3 is TGTGCCAGCAGCTTAGCAGGGACTGGAAACACCATATATTTT. Full variable domain (missing parts from reference TRBV11-3 and TRBJ1-3): EAGVVQSPRYKIIEKKQPVAFWCNPISGHNTLYWYLQNLGQGPELLIRYENEEAVDDSQLPKDRFSAERLKGVDSTLKIQPAELGDSAVYLCASSLAGTGNTIYFGEGSWLTVV.

V gene TRBV19 combines with J gene TRBJ1-3; D is unresolved. Trimming removed 1 base at V and 4 bases at J, with 11 bases between. There are 15 residues in the CDR3. Looked up from germline, CDR1 is LNHDA and CDR2 is SQIVND (reference sequence). The DNA of the CDR3 is TGTGCCAGTAGTATAGCTCTACAACTGGGAAACACCATATATTTT. It yields the protein CASSIALQLGNTIYF.

J is TRBJ1-2 and V is TRBV27; the D is unclear. Trimming removed 5 bases at V and 5 bases at J, with 18 bases between. The CDR3 spans 15 residues. Germline CDR1 MNHEY, CDR2 SMNVEV (reference sequence). The CDR3 DNA reads TGTGCCAGCAGTCTTACACCGAGCGGGAGGTATGGCTACACCTTC. Translating it yields CASSLTPSGRYGYTF.

The DNA for the CDR3 is TGTGCCAGCAGTTTAATAGGGTTTGGGGGTACTAACGGCTACACCTTC. Its translation: CASSLIGFGGTNGYTF. J is TRBJ1-2 and V is TRBV27; D perhaps matches TRBD1 (5 bases). The CDR3 loop spans 16 amino acids. Looked up from germline, CDR1 is MNHEY and CDR2 is SMNVEV (reference sequence). Trimming removed 2 bases from V and 8 bases from J, with 21 bases in between.

J is TRBJ2-5 and V is TRBV2, with TRBD2 identical over 7 bases. The V segment lost 2 bases and the J segment 5 bases; nucleotides outside the gene matches: 8. Germline lookup yields CDR1 SNHLY and CDR2 FYNNEI. The length of the CDR3 is 15 residues. This CDR3 is CASSESPSGGETQYF. CDR3 DNA: TGTGCCAGCAGTGAAAGCCCTAGCGGCGGGGAGACCCAGTACTTC.

The J gene is TRBJ2-7, the V gene TRBV13; 9 positions agree with TRBD1. V was clipped by 5 bases and J by 7 bases; unmatched bases: 12. CDR1 and CDR2 from the germline V gene are PRHDT and FYEKMQ (reference sequence). The CDR3 is made up of 15 amino acids. The CDR3 spells CASSPEGTGRKEQYF. The CDR3 DNA reads TGTGCCAGCAGCCCCGAGGGGACAGGGAGAAAAGAGCAGTACTTC.

This chain connects TRBV5-1 to TRBJ2-1; D possibly uses TRBD1 or TRBD2 (5 bases each). This CDR3 spans 11 amino acids. Trimming pared 4 bases from V and 12 bases from J, leaving 11 bases between. CDR1 is SGHRS and CDR2 is YFSETQ in the germline V gene. Here the CDR3 reads CASSLGVSQFF. As DNA, the CDR3 is TGCGCCAGCAGCCTGGGGGTATCGCAGTTCTTC. Full variable domain (rest looked up from reference TRBV5-1 and TRBJ2-1): KAGVTQTPRYLIKTRGQQVTLSCSPISGHRSVSWYQQTPGQGLQFLFEYFSETQRNKGNFPGRFSGRQFSNSRSEMNVSTLELGDSALYLCASSLGVSQFFGPGTRLTVL.

This chain links TRBV6-1 with TRBJ2-5; 11 bases fit TRBD2. CDR1 MNHNS and CDR2 SASEGT come from the germline V gene. Trimming took 8 bases from V and 2 from J; bases not matched to a gene: 1. This CDR3 has 13 amino acids. The CDR3 spells CASLAGGQETQYF. For the CDR3, the DNA is TGTGCCAGCTTAGCGGGAGGGCAAGAGACCCAGTACTTC.

This chain joins TRBV27 and TRBJ2-1; D may match TRBD1 or TRBD2 (6 bases each). Deletions cut 3 bases from V and 4 bases from J, with 13 bases between. The CDR3 spans 15 residues. Germline V gene data show CDR1 as MNHEY and CDR2 as SMNVEV (reference sequence). The CDR3 spells CASSFYRAGYNEQFF. In nucleotides, the CDR3 is TGTGCCAGCAGTTTTTACAGGGCGGGGTACAATGAGCAGTTCTTC.

The V call is TRBV19, the J call TRBJ1-1; D is unresolved. Germline lookup yields CDR1 LNHDA and CDR2 SQIVND (reference sequence). Trimming removed 5 bases at V and 4 bases at J, with 11 bases between. The CDR3 has 13 residues. The CDR3 DNA reads as TGTGCCAGTAGTTCACTTCGGGGCACTGAAGCTTTCTTT. This sequence encodes CASSSLRGTEAFF.

This clone was counted between two and nine times. The rearrangement joins TRBV5-1 to TRBJ1-1; D ambiguous. Germline values: CDR1 SGHRS, CDR2 YFSETQ. Trimming removed 6 bases at V and 3 bases at J, with 21 bases between. The CDR3 has 16 amino acids. DNA of the CDR3: TGCGCCAGCATGGTAGGGCACGGAAGTACTTACACTGAAGCTTTCTTT. This codes for CASMVGHGSTYTEAFF.

The chain recombines TRBV11-2 with TRBJ2-1, with TRBD2 matching 9 bases. The CDR3 has 15 amino acids. Germline trimming cut 5 bases from V and 0 bases from J; bases unmatched to any gene: 2. Per germline, CDR1 SGHAT and CDR2 FQNNGV. The chain's CDR3 is CASSKAGGSYNEQFF. The CDR3 DNA reads TGTGCCAGCAGCAAAGCGGGAGGCTCCTACAATGAGCAGTTCTTC.

This clone was recorded once. The V gene is TRBV19, the J gene TRBJ1-3; 10 nucleotides align to TRBD1. V lost 5 bases to trimming and J lost 6 bases; unmatched junction nucleotides: 1. The germline V gene encodes CDR1 LNHDA and CDR2 SQIVND (reference sequence). The CDR3 extends over 13 amino acids. CDR3 bases: TGTGCCAGTAGTGGGACAGGGGCAAACACCATATATTTT. Translation gives CASSGTGANTIYF.

This clone was recorded a few times. The chain carries TRBV6-5 and TRBJ1-5; weak D call: TRBD1 (6 bases). Germline V CDR1 and CDR2: MNHEY, SVGAGI. Trimming pared 6 bases from V and 2 bases from J, leaving 14 bases between. The CDR3 consists of 15 residues. CDR3 sequence: CASSPRTVGNQPQHF. In nucleotides, the CDR3 is TGTGCCAGCAGCCCCCGGACAGTGGGCAATCAGCCCCAGCATTTT.

The chain couples TRBV5-1 to TRBJ1-2; 8 bases are a match to TRBD1. Germline assignment: CDR1 SGHRS and CDR2 YFSETQ. V lost 4 bases and J lost 7; bases outside the gene matches: 9. CDR3 length: 14 amino acids. The CDR3 is CASSAGTGGFGYTF. CDR3 in DNA: TGCGCCAGCAGCGCCGGGACAGGAGGGTTTGGCTACACCTTC.

The V gene is TRBV7-4, the J gene TRBJ1-5, with D possibly TRBD1 on 6 matching bases. The CDR3 length is 15 residues. V was trimmed by 5 bases and J by 3 bases, leaving 14 bases between them. Germline assignment: CDR1 SGHVT and CDR2 SQSDAQ. The CDR3 DNA reads as TGTGCCAGCAGCCAACAGGGTCGATCCAATCAGCCCCAGCATTTT. Protein product: CASSQQGRSNQPQHF.

As regards this clone: Other DNA variants within this sample encode the same CDR3. The genes are TRBV5-1 and TRBJ1-1; a possible D gene is TRBD1 (6 bases). This CDR3 spans 15 amino acids. Germline V gives CDR1 SGHRS, CDR2 YFSETQ. V dropped 4 bases and J dropped 0 bases, with 13 bases sitting between them. The CDR3 nucleotides read TGCGCCAGCAGCCCGGGACACGGTGTGAACACTGAAGCTTTCTTT. Translation gives CASSPGHGVNTEAFF.

This chain joins TRBV4-2 and TRBJ2-3; 11 bases align to TRBD2. The length of the CDR3 is 15 residues. Germline V gene sequence: CDR1 LGHNA, CDR2 YNFKEQ. Losses at the gene ends were 5 bases for V and 3 bases for J; bases not matched to a gene: 4. In DNA form, the CDR3 reads TGTGCCAGCAGCGCCGCTAGCGGGAGGACAGATACGCAGTATTTT. Translating it yields CASSAASGRTDTQYF.

J is TRBJ2-3 and V is TRBV5-5, with 10 bases identical to TRBD2. The junction had 3 bases not matched to a gene; V was cut back by 1 base and J by 1 base. CDR3 length: 16 amino acids. Germline lookup yields CDR1 SGHKS and CDR2 YYEKEE (reference sequence). The DNA of the CDR3 is TGTGCCAGCAGCTTGTCAAGCGGGAGGGGCACAGATACGCAGTATTTT. Amino acids: CASSLSSGRGTDTQYF.